Presented here are 21 T cell receptor beta chains from one specimen sequenced in a study of shared clonotypes between healthy human individuals (dated by TCRdb to about 2020). Library method: the immunoSEQ multiplex PCR assay. The clones in this table, taken by TCRdb from immuneACCESS, are in-frame only. Not every clone is retained; where verified, under half of the shortfall comes from an unresolved V gene, and the cause of the rest is unknown. The sample includes about 2 million clones, with about 95% observed a single time. 0.1% to 0.15% of the sample is taken by the ten largest. The sample consisted of naive CD4+ T cells sorted from blood. Read against the paper, the sample's cell subset or site label means: CD45RA+ positively selected. The receptor set was obtained from a man between 18 and 29 years old in good health.

A word on this clone: This may stem from a read error, because a much larger clone lies one nucleotide away. Additional DNA sequences in this sample encode the identical CDR3. The chain couples TRBV5-4 to TRBJ2-7; D is unresolved. The V and J ends lost 0 bases and 1 base respectively, with 5 bases between them. The length of the CDR3 is 13 residues. Germline lookup yields CDR1 SGHNT and CDR2 YYREEE (reference sequence). DNA for the CDR3: TGTGCCAGCAGCTTGGCTGGTTCCTACGAGCAGTACTTC. This sequence encodes CASSLAGSYEQYF.

The chain links TRBV27 to TRBJ1-5; D might be TRBD1 (6 bases). Germline CDR1 is MNHEY and CDR2 is SMNVEV (reference sequence). V lost 2 bases to trimming and J lost 7 bases, with 12 bases between them. The CDR3 totals 14 residues. CDR3 in amino acids: CASSLGRGGQPQHF. In DNA form, the CDR3 reads TGTGCCAGCAGTTTAGGCAGGGGAGGCCAGCCCCAGCATTTT.

The V call is TRBV27, the J call TRBJ2-7; D might be TRBD2 (6 bases). Germline V gene data show CDR1 as MNHEY and CDR2 as SMNVEV (reference sequence). V was pared by 0 bases and J by 0 bases, with 21 bases between. This CDR3 is 19 amino acids long. The CDR3 DNA follows: TGTGCCAGCAGTTTATCGGCGGGACGGAACAGACCTCCCTCCTACGAGCAGTACTTC. This codes for CASSLSAGRNRPPSYEQYF.

This clone has just one count. V gene TRBV25-1 combines with J gene TRBJ2-1, with 8 bases matching TRBD1. The CDR3 contains 14 residues. The V and J ends lost 4 bases and 4 bases, in that order; junction bases with no gene match: 3. Germline V gene lookup returns CDR1 MGHDK and CDR2 SYGVNS. This CDR3 is CASSVDRVYNEQFF. The CDR3 region has the DNA TGTGCCAGCAGTGTGGACAGGGTTTACAATGAGCAGTTCTTC.

Comment on this clone: Different DNA sequences within this sample yield the same CDR3. The chain recombines TRBV5-4 with TRBJ2-7; no definite D call. V was pared by 2 bases and J by 0 bases, with 6 bases between. This CDR3 contains 13 residues. In germline, CDR1 is SGHNT, CDR2 YYREEE (reference sequence). Here the CDR3 reads CASSFISSYEQYF. CDR3 in DNA: TGTGCCAGCAGCTTTATTTCCTCCTACGAGCAGTACTTC.

The chain couples TRBV10-1 to TRBJ1-2, with D unclear. The germline gives CDR1 WNHNN, CDR2 SYGVQD (reference sequence). The CDR3 runs 13 residues. The V gene lost 1 base and the J gene lost 7 bases, with 10 bases spanning the gap. CDR3 nucleotides: TGCGCCAGCAGTGAGTTAACTACCGGTGGCTACACCTTC. Residues: CASSELTTGGYTF.

This chain links TRBV10-3 with TRBJ1-1, with a possible D match to TRBD1 (6 bases). The length of the CDR3 is 15 residues. Between the trimmed V and J ends, which lost 2 bases and 1 base, there was a span of 11 bases. The germline gives CDR1 ENHRY, CDR2 SYGVKD. The CDR3 DNA sequence: TGTGCCATCAGTGAGGACAGGACAGCGAACACTGAAGCTTTCTTT. Translating gives CAISEDRTANTEAFF.

The chain combines TRBV23-1 with TRBJ2-3; D unresolved. TRBV23-1 falls under the ORF class, with uncertain function. Deletions cut 6 bases from V and 4 bases from J, with 14 bases between. The length of the CDR3 is 14 residues. This CDR3 is CASSPKVGSDTQYF. The CDR3 DNA reads as TGCGCCAGCAGCCCAAAAGTGGGATCAGATACGCAGTATTTT.

The gene calls are TRBV7-2 and TRBJ2-1; 14 bases map to TRBD2. There are 17 residues in the CDR3. Trimming removed 6 bases from V and 9 bases from J; junction bases left unmatched: 13. The germline V gene encodes CDR1 SGHTA and CDR2 FQGNSA. The CDR3 DNA is TGTGCCAGCAGGGCGGCATCAGGGACTAGCGGGGGTGCTGAGCAGTTCTTC. Protein product: CASRAASGTSGGAEQFF.

The chain carries TRBV28 and TRBJ2-2; D perhaps matches TRBD1 (6 bases). Looked up from germline, CDR1 is MDHEN and CDR2 is SYDVKM. Trimming cost V 5 bases and J 2 bases, with 15 bases left between them. There are 16 residues in the CDR3. The CDR3 sequence is CASSPLWGPNTGELFF. The CDR3 DNA sequence: TGTGCCAGCAGTCCCCTTTGGGGGCCTAACACCGGGGAGCTGTTTTTT.

The rearrangement uses TRBV11-2 and TRBJ1-2; TRBD1 matches at 8 bases. Unmatched junction bases numbered 3, after V lost 2 bases and J lost 7 bases. CDR1 SGHAT and CDR2 FQNNGV come from the germline V gene. The CDR3 runs 13 residues. The CDR3 loop reads CASSLWQGAGYTF. The CDR3 nucleotides read TGTGCCAGCAGCTTATGGCAGGGGGCTGGCTACACCTTC.

This rearrangement joins TRBV10-3 to TRBJ2-4; D gene uncertain. CDR3 length equals 14 residues. Trimming took off 4 bases at V and 0 bases at J, with 7 bases between the two ends. CDR1 is ENHRY, CDR2 SYGVKD, per germline. The CDR3 coding sequence is TGTGCCATCAGTGGGGGTGTAGCCAAAAACATTCAGTACTTC. Encoded protein: CAISGGVAKNIQYF.

The CDR3 coding sequence is TGCGCCAGCAGCCAAGTTGGACAGATAGATAATTCACCCCTCCACTTT. Translated, it gives CASSQVGQIDNSPLHF. V usage is TRBV4-1 and J usage is TRBJ1-6, with D possibly TRBD1 on 6 matching bases. The germline V gene encodes CDR1 MGHRA and CDR2 YSYEKL. Deletions cut 1 base from V and 5 bases from J, with 12 bases between. The CDR3 consists of 16 residues.

This chain connects TRBV2 to TRBJ2-2; D may be TRBD2 (6 bases). The CDR3 has 16 residues. Trimming cost V 4 bases and J 4 bases, with 16 bases left between them. Germline assignment: CDR1 SNHLY and CDR2 FYNNEI. As DNA, the CDR3 is TGTGCCAGCAGTGTGCGTAGCGGAATTTCCACCGGGGAGCTGTTTTTT. Translating it yields CASSVRSGISTGELFF.

This chain connects TRBV2 to TRBJ2-3, with D perhaps matching TRBD2 (6 bases). This CDR3 has 16 residues. V was clipped by 2 bases and J by 0 bases, with 12 bases between them. Germline V lookup: CDR1 SNHLY, CDR2 FYNNEI. The chain's CDR3 is CASSETGGASTDTQYF. CDR3 DNA: TGTGCCAGCAGTGAAACGGGCGGGGCGAGCACAGATACGCAGTATTTT.

The chain's CDR3 is CASRADSSYEQYF. The DNA for the CDR3 is TGTGCCAGCAGAGCCGACAGCTCCTACGAGCAGTACTTC. The chain is built from TRBV6-5 and TRBJ2-7, with a weak D call TRBD1 (5 bases). The CDR3 has 13 residues. The V end lost 6 bases, the J end lost 0 bases, and 9 bases lay between the germline ends. Germline V CDR1 and CDR2: MNHEY, SVGAGI.

The rearrangement joins TRBV18 to TRBJ2-3; D might be TRBD2 (5 bases). The CDR3 extends over 14 amino acids. CDR1 and CDR2 from the germline V gene are KGHSH and LQKENI. V gave up 4 bases and J gave up 1 base, with 9 bases separating them. Here the CDR3 reads CASSRAAGTDTQYF. The CDR3 region has the DNA TGTGCCAGCTCACGAGCAGCGGGCACAGATACGCAGTATTTT. The full variable domain, its missing parts supplied by reference TRBV18 and TRBJ2-3, is NAGVMQNPRHLVRRRGQEARLRCSPMKGHSHVYWYRQLPEEGLKFMVYLQKENIIDESGMPKERFSAEFPKEGPSILRIQQVVRGDSAAYFCASSRAAGTDTQYFGPGTRLTVL.

The chain links TRBV4-1 to TRBJ2-7; 9 nucleotides line up with TRBD2. The J segment lost 2 bases and the V segment lost 1 base, leaving 6 bases of the junction unmatched. The CDR3 is 16 residues long. The germline CDR1 and CDR2 sequences are MGHRA and YSYEKL. CDR3 DNA: TGCGCCAGCAGCCAAGGAACGACTAGCGGTACCTACGAGCAGTACTTC. This sequence encodes CASSQGTTSGTYEQYF.

V gene TRBV4-1 combines with J gene TRBJ1-5; D uncertain. V lost 1 base, J lost 7 bases, and 11 bases lay in between. The germline V gene has CDR1 MGHRA and CDR2 YSYEKL. CDR3 length: 14 amino acids. CDR3 loop: CASSQAELAQPQHF. CDR3 coding DNA: TGCGCCAGCAGCCAAGCCGAGCTAGCCCAGCCCCAGCATTTT.

This chain links TRBV5-1 with TRBJ2-3; D unclear. Trimming took off 6 bases at V and 6 bases at J, with 14 bases between the two ends. Germline-derived CDR1 and CDR2 are SGHRS and YFSETQ. The CDR3 loop spans 13 amino acids. For the CDR3, the DNA is TGCGCCAGCACCGCGACGTCTTATGATACGCAGTATTTT. This sequence encodes CASTATSYDTQYF.

V gene TRBV5-4 combines with J gene TRBJ2-5, with TRBD1 matching 9 bases. V lost 0 bases, J lost 1 base, and 4 bases stayed unmatched. CDR3 length equals 16 residues. Germline V gives CDR1 SGHNT, CDR2 YYREEE (reference sequence). Written as DNA, the CDR3 is TGTGCCAGCAGCTTGGCGACAGGGGGATTCCAAGAGACCCAGTACTTC. As protein: CASSLATGGFQETQYF.